The present T cell receptor (beta chain) was sequenced within a study of tumor-infiltrating lymphocytes in primary liver carcinoma. Looking at the study overall: The five patients, who were men and women, ranged in age from 30 to 69 years. Spanning 4.2 to 10 cm, the tumors were T1-T3 N0M0.

The study, taken as a whole, reports: Tumor-adjacent and tumor-blood pairs showed less overlap than tumor region pairs. Only about 7-24% of top clones showed up in all five tumor regions.

Production of TCR beta cDNA used around 500 ng total RNA together with a constant-region primer. A slightly modified ARM-PCR protocol with three nested multiplex PCR rounds produced these TCR beta libraries. The study ran its first two PCR rounds for approximately 10 cycles each, using TRBV1-TRBV30 forward primers and a C-beta reverse primer. TCRdb re-derived calls from the multiplex PCR reads in MiXCR, one entry per CDR3 protein. The sample holds just under 55,000 distinct CDR3 sequences, around 79% seen once. The germline V gene encodes CDR1 SGHAT and CDR2 FQNNGV. This CDR3 is built from 13 residues. Scientists recovered RNA and DNA together from approximately 20-30 mg of unsorted bulk tissue. This clonotype was counted once. The antigen is unknown. Compared with germline, one end of the junction differs, possibly owing to a read error.

The sequenced sample consisted of liver tumor tissue from sampling region 2. Subset meaning: tumor region T2, inferior pole. This receptor was identified in a man between 35 and 55 years old with primary liver carcinoma and hepatitis B virus infection. V usage is TRBV11-2 and J usage is TRBJ2-5, with no clear D. The CDR3 region is CAISLDFLETQYF. The CDR3 nucleotides are TGTGCCATCAGTTTAGATTTTCTGGAGACCCAGTATTTC.